This T cell receptor beta chain came from a study of blood T cells in healthy people across ages. General study findings and limits: Researchers said unsorted PBMCs prevented a conclusive naive versus antigen-experienced comparison.

Germline lookup yields CDR1 SNHLY and CDR2 FYNNEI. The CDR3 has 13 residues. V lost 1 base, J lost 0 bases, and 4 bases lay in between. With a J-beta primer mix and a sample-barcoded 5' primer, a second PCR ran roughly 6 to 11 cycles. MiXCR was run by TCRdb on the 5' RACE reads, yielding one entry per CDR3 protein. The table records 1.5 million or so distinct CDR3 sequences, about 45% of them present only once. A word on this clonotype: The antigen is undetermined.

This rearrangement joins TRBV2 to TRBJ2-7, with D unresolved. The sample was blood. The clonotype originates from a woman younger than 35 in good health. CDR3 DNA: TGTGCCAGCAGTGAAGTCCTCTCCTACGAGCAGTACTTC. This codes for CASSEVLSYEQYF.